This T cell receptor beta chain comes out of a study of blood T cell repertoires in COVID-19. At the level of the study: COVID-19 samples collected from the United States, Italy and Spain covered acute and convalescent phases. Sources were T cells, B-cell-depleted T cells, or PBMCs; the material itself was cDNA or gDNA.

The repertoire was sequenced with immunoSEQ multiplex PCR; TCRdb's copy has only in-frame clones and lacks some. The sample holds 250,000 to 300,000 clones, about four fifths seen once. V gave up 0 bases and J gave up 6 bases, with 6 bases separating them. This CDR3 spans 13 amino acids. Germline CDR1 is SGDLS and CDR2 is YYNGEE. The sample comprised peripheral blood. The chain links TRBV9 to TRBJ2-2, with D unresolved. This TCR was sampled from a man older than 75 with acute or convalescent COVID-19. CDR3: CASSVGRPGELFF. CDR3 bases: TGTGCCAGCAGCGTAGGCAGGCCCGGGGAGCTGTTTTTT.